The 21 T cell receptor beta chains presented below share a single source sample, sequenced in a study of identifying expanded T cells in peripheral blood. Measured with immunoSEQ multiplex PCR; TCRdb has only the in-frame clones, and not every one. The sample lists approximately 56,000 clones, 65% to 90% occurring once. The sample comprised blood. Receptors originate from a person aged 18 to 75 in good health.

The V and J genes are TRBV2 and TRBJ2-1; D is ambiguous. V lost 8 bases and J lost 0, with 8 bases in between. CDR1 is SNHLY, CDR2 FYNNEI, per germline. The length of the CDR3 is 13 residues. In nucleotides, the CDR3 is TGTGCCAGCGCCTGGGACTCCTACAATGAGCAGTTCTTC. Translating it yields CASAWDSYNEQFF. Based on the CDR3 plus reference TRBV2 and TRBJ2-1, the full variable domain is EPEVTQTPSHQVTQMGQEVILRCVPISNHLYFYWYRQILGQKVEFLVSFYNNEISEKSEIFDDQFSVERPDGSNFTLKIRSTKLEDSAMYFCASAWDSYNEQFFGPGTRLTVL.

V is TRBV6-5 and J is TRBJ2-7; 9 bases align to TRBD1. The CDR3 loop spans 15 amino acids. CDR1 and CDR2 from the germline V gene are MNHEY and SVGAGI. J lost 1 base, V lost 8 bases, and 9 bases had no gene match. The CDR3 bases are TGTGCCAGCTGGGGACCCGGGACAGGGTCCTACGAGCAGTACTTC. This codes for CASWGPGTGSYEQYF.

The chain is built from TRBV19 and TRBJ1-2, with no clear D. Looked up from germline, CDR1 is LNHDA and CDR2 is SQIVND (reference sequence). V lost 0 bases to trimming and J lost 14 bases, with 10 bases between them. This CDR3 contains 11 residues. CDR3 sequence: CASSIDGRITF. In nucleotides, the CDR3 is TGTGCCAGTAGTATAGATGGACGGATTACCTTC.

The chain recombines TRBV2 with TRBJ2-1; D ambiguous. Germline V gives CDR1 SNHLY, CDR2 FYNNEI. The germline V and J ends were trimmed by 1 base and 0 bases, with 7 bases remaining between them. There are 15 residues in the CDR3. In nucleotides, the CDR3 is TGTGCCAGCAGTGAAGGCGCGAGCTCCTACAATGAGCAGTTCTTC. It is translated as CASSEGASSYNEQFF.

The rearrangement joins TRBV5-4 to TRBJ2-2; D possibly corresponds to TRBD2 (5 bases). The length of the CDR3 is 13 residues. From germline, CDR1 is SGHNT and CDR2 YYREEE (reference sequence). V lost 4 bases, J lost 9 bases, and 13 bases lay in between. In nucleotides, the CDR3 is TGTGCCAGCAGCCAAAAGTGGGAGAGGGAGCTGTTTTTT. Its protein is CASSQKWERELFF.

This clone was observed a handful of times. The chain links TRBV5-6 to TRBJ2-5, with D possibly called TRBD1 or TRBD2 (5 bases each). Germline CDR1 is SGHDT and CDR2 is YYEEEE. V lost 3 bases and J lost 5, with 11 bases in between. The CDR3 totals 13 residues. The CDR3 DNA reads as TGTGCCAGCAGCTATTCGGGGCGGGAGACCCAGTACTTC. Its translation is CASSYSGRETQYF.

This sequence joins TRBV4-2 and TRBJ2-1; TRBD2 aligns across 11 bases. The CDR3 is 17 residues long. CDR1 is LGHNA and CDR2 is YNFKEQ in the germline V gene. V dropped 4 bases and J dropped 7; count of bases not matched to a gene: 12. This CDR3 is CASSLGERTSGRNEQFF. CDR3 in DNA: TGTGCCAGCAGCCTCGGAGAACGGACTAGCGGGCGAAATGAGCAGTTCTTC.

The chain couples TRBV7-2 to TRBJ2-7, with D unclear. The CDR3 is 13 amino acids. Germline CDR1 SGHTA, CDR2 FQGNSA. With 1 base removed from V and 4 bases from J, the gap between germline ends came to 8 bases. CDR3 amino acids: CASSLGTRYEQYF. The CDR3 bases are TGTGCCAGCAGCTTAGGGACCCGATACGAGCAGTACTTC. Drawing the rest from reference TRBV7-2 and TRBJ2-7, the complete variable domain is GAGVSQSPSNKVTEKGKDVELRCDPISGHTALYWYRQSLGQGLEFLIYFQGNSAPDKSGLPSDRFSAERTGGSVSTLTIQRTQQEDSAVYLCASSLGTRYEQYFGPGTRLTVT.

This chain joins TRBV11-2 and TRBJ2-1; the match to TRBD2 covers 12 bases. This CDR3 spans 14 amino acids. V lost 7 bases, J lost 7 bases, and 5 bases stayed unmatched. CDR1 SGHAT and CDR2 FQNNGV come from the germline V gene. CDR3 DNA: TGTGCCAGCAATCTAGCGGGAGGGCCAAATGAGCAGTTCTTC. Encoded protein: CASNLAGGPNEQFF.

The chain is built from TRBV25-1 and TRBJ1-2; the D gene is possibly TRBD1 (5 bases). V lost 4 bases and J lost 4, with 7 bases in between. CDR3 length: 12 residues. Per the germline V gene, CDR1 is MGHDK and CDR2 is SYGVNS. CDR3 region: CASSVTGYGYTF. CDR3 nucleotides: TGTGCCAGCAGTGTAACAGGCTATGGCTACACCTTC.

V gene TRBV6-1 combines with J gene TRBJ1-1; no reliable D call. V gave up 3 bases and J gave up 0 bases, with 5 bases separating them. CDR3 length equals 13 residues. Germline assignment: CDR1 MNHNS and CDR2 SASEGT. CDR3 sequence: CASSDGLNTEAFF. CDR3 nucleotide sequence: TGTGCCAGCAGTGACGGACTGAACACTGAAGCTTTCTTT.

The chain employs TRBV29-1 and TRBJ2-7; TRBD1 might be the D (6 bases). The CDR3 is 14 amino acids. Trimming removed 6 bases at V and 2 bases at J, with 17 bases between. Germline V CDR1 and CDR2: SQVTM, ANQGSEA. The CDR3 sequence is CSVKPGQGTYEQYF. Written as DNA, the CDR3 is TGCAGCGTCAAACCGGGGCAGGGGACCTACGAGCAGTACTTC.

The chain couples TRBV5-1 to TRBJ1-4; no definite D call. CDR1 SGHRS and CDR2 YFSETQ come from the germline V gene. The CDR3 has 14 residues. Trimming removed 0 bases from V and 5 bases from J, with 8 bases in between. The CDR3 region is CASSLDGRNEKLFF. DNA of the CDR3: TGCGCCAGCAGCTTGGACGGCCGCAATGAAAAACTGTTTTTT.

By sample fraction, this clone is medium-sized. This sequence joins TRBV4-1 and TRBJ1-2; no definite D call. With 4 bases removed from V and 5 bases from J, the gap between germline ends came to 14 bases. The V gene's germline CDR1 is MGHRA and CDR2 YSYEKL. This CDR3 region has 14 residues. The DNA for the CDR3 is TGCGCCAGCAGCCCTCGAAGTGCGGATTATGGCTACACCTTC. This translates into CASSPRSADYGYTF.

This clone is labeled as medium-sized (0.01 to 0.1%). This chain connects TRBV6-1 to TRBJ2-7; maybe TRBD2 (5 bases). V was shortened by 3 bases and J by 2 bases, with 14 bases between the two germline ends. The CDR3 extends over 15 amino acids. Germline V CDR1 and CDR2: MNHNS, SASEGT. The DNA of the CDR3 is TGTGCCAGCAGTGACGGTAGCGCCCGAGCCTACGAGCAGTACTTC. Its protein is CASSDGSARAYEQYF.

The rearrangement uses TRBV6-1 and TRBJ1-5, with TRBD1 matching 7 bases. The V and J ends lost 10 bases and 2 bases, in that order; junction bases with no gene match: 2. This CDR3 spans 12 amino acids. CDR1 is MNHNS, CDR2 SASEGT, per germline. The CDR3: CATTGGNQPQHF. The CDR3 bases are TGTGCCACCACAGGGGGCAATCAGCCCCAGCATTTT.

This chain joins TRBV19 and TRBJ2-3; 8 bases agree with TRBD1. V lost 6 bases to trimming and J lost 3 bases; unmatched junction nucleotides: 5. There are 14 residues in the CDR3. In germline, CDR1 is LNHDA, CDR2 SQIVND (reference sequence). The CDR3 bases are TGTGCCAGTAGGGACAGGGCGATGACAGATACGCAGTATTTT. Protein: CASRDRAMTDTQYF.

The rearrangement links TRBV6-1 to TRBJ2-7; possibly TRBD2 for D (5 bases). Germline V gives CDR1 MNHNS, CDR2 SASEGT. There are 10 residues in the CDR3. The CDR3 here is CAIRQLSAAV. The CDR3 DNA reads TGTGCCATCCGACAACTTAGCGCGGCCGTC.

This sequence joins TRBV30 and TRBJ1-1; D gene unclear. The length of the CDR3 is 11 residues. V lost 8 bases, J lost 8 bases, and 15 bases lay in between. Germline CDR1 is GTSNPN and CDR2 is SVGIG (reference sequence). The CDR3 region is CAGASQTEAFF. CDR3 in DNA: TGTGCCGGAGCCAGTCAGACAGAAGCTTTCTTT.

The rearrangement links TRBV28 to TRBJ2-3, with D perhaps matching TRBD1 (6 bases). This CDR3 is built from 14 residues. Trimming shortened V by 6 bases and J by 2 bases, and 12 bases separated the two germline ends. The germline V gene has CDR1 MDHEN and CDR2 SYDVKM. The CDR3 region has the DNA TGTGCCAGCAGCTCACAGGGAATCACAGATACGCAGTATTTT. It translates to CASSSQGITDTQYF.

The genes are TRBV6-5 and TRBJ1-5, with no clear D. Germline lookup yields CDR1 MNHEY and CDR2 SVGAGI. Trimming removed 5 bases from V and 7 bases from J, with 15 bases in between. The CDR3 is 14 amino acids. The CDR3 loop is CASSPDYDGQPQHF. The CDR3 bases are TGTGCCAGCAGTCCCGACTATGACGGGCAGCCCCAGCATTTT.